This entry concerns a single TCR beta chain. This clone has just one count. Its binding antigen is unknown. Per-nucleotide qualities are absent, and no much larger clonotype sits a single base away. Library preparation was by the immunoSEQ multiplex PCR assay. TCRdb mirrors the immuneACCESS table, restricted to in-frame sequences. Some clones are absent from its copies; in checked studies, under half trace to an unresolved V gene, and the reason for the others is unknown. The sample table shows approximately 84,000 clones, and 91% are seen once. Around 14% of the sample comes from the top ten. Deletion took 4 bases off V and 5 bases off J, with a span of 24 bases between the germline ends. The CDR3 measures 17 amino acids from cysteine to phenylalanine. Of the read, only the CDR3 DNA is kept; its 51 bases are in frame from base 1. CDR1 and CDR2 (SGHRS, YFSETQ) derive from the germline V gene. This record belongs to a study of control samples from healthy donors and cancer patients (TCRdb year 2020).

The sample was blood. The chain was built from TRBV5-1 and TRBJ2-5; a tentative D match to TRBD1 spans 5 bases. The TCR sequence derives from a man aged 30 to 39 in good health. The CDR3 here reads CASSLPLILGDGETQYF. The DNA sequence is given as TGCGCCAGCAGCCTGCCCCTCATCCTAGGGGATGGGGAGACCCAGTACTTC.